The T cell receptor beta chain described here comes from a study of T cells in tumors after PD-1 blockade. Germline V gene sequence: CDR1 SGHTA, CDR2 FQGNSA. The length of the CDR3 is 15 residues. V lost 8 bases and J lost 5; bases outside the gene matches: 11. Only in-frame clones appear in the TCRdb table, and some are missing; sequencing was by immunoSEQ multiplex PCR. This table has 9,000 to 15,000 clones, approximately 57% appearing once. This specimen consisted of tumor tissue, obtained before anti-PD-1 treatment. This sequence was found in a human donor with basal cell carcinoma. The chain links TRBV7-2 to TRBJ2-2; 7 bases align to TRBD2. CDR3 residues: CASPLWEGRTGELFF. The CDR3 nucleotides read TGTGCCAGCCCCTTGTGGGAGGGAAGAACCGGGGAGCTGTTTTTT. The full variable domain, its missing parts supplied by reference TRBV7-2 and TRBJ2-2, is GAGVSQSPSNKVTEKGKDVELRCDPISGHTALYWYRQSLGQGLEFLIYFQGNSAPDKSGLPSDRFSAERTGGSVSTLTIQRTQQEDSAVYLCASPLWEGRTGELFFGEGSRLTVL.